This T cell receptor (beta chain) emerged from a study of T cell repertoires in cytomegalovirus infection. Across the study: CMV infection together with matching HLA type was indicated by public TCR beta signatures.

V lost 2 bases to trimming and J lost 0 bases; unmatched junction nucleotides: 4. Germline V gene lookup returns CDR1 SQVTM and CDR2 ANQGSEA. The CDR3 covers 15 residues. MiXCR was run by TCRdb on the reads, yielding one entry per CDR3 protein. The sample consists of fewer than 55,000 distinct CDR3 sequences, about 18% of them appearing once. Concerning this clonotype: Its antigen remains unidentified.

This sequence was found in a human donor in good health (CMV status not recorded). Some clones in this sample may be carry-over from other donors' samples. The sample in question was CD8+ T cells from cultured PBMCs, obtained from culture after CMV antigen stimulation. The gene calls are TRBV29-1 and TRBJ2-7, with 10 bases lining up with TRBD2. Here the CDR3 reads CSVEKRTSGSYEQYF. DNA of the CDR3: TGCAGCGTTGAAAAACGGACTAGCGGCTCCTACGAGCAGTACTTC.